The entry below describes one T cell receptor beta chain. Its antigen is not identified. Germline CDR1 SGHDT, CDR2 YYEEEE. This CDR3 comprises 14 residues. With 3 bases clipped from V and 5 bases from J, the junction kept 7 bases outside the gene matches. These data are taken from a study of CD8 T cells in ankylosing spondylitis. Study-level findings and limits: Some of the motif variants had earlier been found in reactive arthritis patients' fluid and blood. Blood from ankylosing spondylitis patients appeared to carry a characteristic roughly 8-variant TCR beta motif.

MiXCR was run by TCRdb on the 5' RACE reads, yielding one entry per CDR3 protein. The table has around 300,000 distinct CDR3 sequences, 20% to 25% seen once; the top ten hold 3.5%. The J gene is TRBJ2-5, the V gene TRBV5-6, with 7 nucleotides matching TRBD2. This clonotype originated in a female donor with ankylosing spondylitis or in good health (not recorded which). Input material: blood, either unsorted or a sorted T cell fraction (not recorded which). DNA for the CDR3: TGTGCCAGCAGCTCCCTGACTAGCTACGAGACCCAGTACTTC. This sequence encodes CASSSLTSYETQYF. Looking up the rest from reference TRBV5-6 and TRBJ2-5 gives the full variable domain: DAGVTQSPTHLIKTRGQQVTLRCSPKSGHDTVSWYQQALGQGPQFIFQYYEEEERQRGNFPDRFSGHQFPNYSSELNVNALLLGDSALYLCASSSLTSYETQYFGPGTRLLVL.